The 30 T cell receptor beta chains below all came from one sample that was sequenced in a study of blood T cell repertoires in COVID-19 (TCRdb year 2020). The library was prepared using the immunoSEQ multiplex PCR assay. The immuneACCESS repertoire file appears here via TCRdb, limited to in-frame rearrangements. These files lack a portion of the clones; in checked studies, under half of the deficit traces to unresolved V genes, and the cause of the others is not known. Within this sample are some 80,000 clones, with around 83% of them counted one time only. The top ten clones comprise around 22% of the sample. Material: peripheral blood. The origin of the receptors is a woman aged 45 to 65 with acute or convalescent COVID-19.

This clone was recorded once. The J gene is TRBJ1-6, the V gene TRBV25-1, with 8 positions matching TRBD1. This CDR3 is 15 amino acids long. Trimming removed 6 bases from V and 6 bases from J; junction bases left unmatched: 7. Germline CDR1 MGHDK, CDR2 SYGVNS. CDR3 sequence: CASRAGQGGNSPLHF. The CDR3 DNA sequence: TGTGCCAGCAGGGCTGGACAGGGTGGTAATTCACCCCTCCACTTT.

CDR3: CASSLAVRSIYGYTF. Written as DNA, the CDR3 is TGCGCCAGCAGCTTGGCCGTCAGGTCCATCTATGGCTACACCTTC. The rearrangement links TRBV5-1 to TRBJ1-2, with D uncertain. The length of the CDR3 is 15 residues. Germline assignment: CDR1 SGHRS and CDR2 YFSETQ. The V gene lost 0 bases and the J gene lost 4 bases, with 13 bases spanning the gap. Supplemented by reference TRBV5-1 and TRBJ1-2, the full variable domain reads KAGVTQTPRYLIKTRGQQVTLSCSPISGHRSVSWYQQTPGQGLQFLFEYFSETQRNKGNFPGRFSGRQFSNSRSEMNVSTLELGDSALYLCASSLAVRSIYGYTFGSGTRLTVV.

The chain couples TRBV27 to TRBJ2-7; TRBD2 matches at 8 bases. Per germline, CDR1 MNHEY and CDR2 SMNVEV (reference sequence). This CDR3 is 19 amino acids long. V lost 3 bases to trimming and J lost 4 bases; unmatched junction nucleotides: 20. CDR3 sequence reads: CASSFLRGRKREFIYEQYF. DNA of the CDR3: TGTGCCAGCAGTTTTCTCCGCGGACGGAAGCGGGAGTTTATTTACGAGCAGTACTTC.

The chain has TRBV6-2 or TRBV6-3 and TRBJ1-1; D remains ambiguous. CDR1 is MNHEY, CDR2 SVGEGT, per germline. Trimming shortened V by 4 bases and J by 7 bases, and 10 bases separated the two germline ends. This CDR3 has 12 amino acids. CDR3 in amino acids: CASSFSGYEAFF. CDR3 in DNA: TGTGCCAGCAGTTTTTCCGGTTATGAAGCTTTCTTT.

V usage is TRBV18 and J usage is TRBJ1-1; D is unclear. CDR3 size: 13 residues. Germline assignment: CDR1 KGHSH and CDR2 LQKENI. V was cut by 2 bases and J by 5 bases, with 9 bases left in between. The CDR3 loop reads CASSPYSGTEAFF. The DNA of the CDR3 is TGTGCCAGCTCACCATATTCGGGGACTGAAGCTTTCTTT.

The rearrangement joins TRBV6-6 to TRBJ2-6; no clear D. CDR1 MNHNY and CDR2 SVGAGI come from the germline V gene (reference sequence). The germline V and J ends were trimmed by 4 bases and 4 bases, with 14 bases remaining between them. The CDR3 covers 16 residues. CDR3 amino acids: CASSLGSPGGANVLTF. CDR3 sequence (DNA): TGTGCCAGCAGTTTAGGCAGCCCAGGCGGGGCCAACGTCCTGACTTTC.

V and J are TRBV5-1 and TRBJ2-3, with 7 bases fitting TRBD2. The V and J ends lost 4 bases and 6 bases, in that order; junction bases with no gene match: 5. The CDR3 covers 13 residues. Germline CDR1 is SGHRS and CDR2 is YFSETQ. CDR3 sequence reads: CASSGRATDTQYF. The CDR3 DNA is TGCGCCAGCAGCGGGAGGGCCACGGATACGCAGTATTTT.

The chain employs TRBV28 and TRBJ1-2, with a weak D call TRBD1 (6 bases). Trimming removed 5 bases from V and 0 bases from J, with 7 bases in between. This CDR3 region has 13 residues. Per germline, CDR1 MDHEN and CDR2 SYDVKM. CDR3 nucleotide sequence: TGTGCCAGCAGTACAGGGCCTAACTATGGCTACACCTTC. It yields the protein CASSTGPNYGYTF.

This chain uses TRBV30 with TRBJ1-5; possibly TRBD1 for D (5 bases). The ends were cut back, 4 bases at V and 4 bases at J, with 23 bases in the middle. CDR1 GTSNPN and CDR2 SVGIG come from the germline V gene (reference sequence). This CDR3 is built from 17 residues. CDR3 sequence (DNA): TGTGCCTGGACCCGAAAGGGCGCAGGAGGGACTAATCAGCCCCAGCATTTT. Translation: CAWTRKGAGGTNQPQHF.

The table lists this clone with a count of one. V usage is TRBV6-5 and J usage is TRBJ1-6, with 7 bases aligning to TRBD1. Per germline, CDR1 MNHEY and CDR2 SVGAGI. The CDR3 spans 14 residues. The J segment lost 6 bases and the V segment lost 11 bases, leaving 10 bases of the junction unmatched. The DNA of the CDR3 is TGTGCCGCCCGGGACAGTAGGGCTAATTCACCCCTCCACTTT. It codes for CAARDSRANSPLHF.

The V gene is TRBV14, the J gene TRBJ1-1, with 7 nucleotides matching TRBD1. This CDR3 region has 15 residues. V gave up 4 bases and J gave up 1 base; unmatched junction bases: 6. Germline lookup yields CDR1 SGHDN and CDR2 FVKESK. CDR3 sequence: CASSRTGVRNTEAFF. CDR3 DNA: TGTGCCAGCAGCCGCACAGGGGTAAGGAACACTGAAGCTTTCTTT.

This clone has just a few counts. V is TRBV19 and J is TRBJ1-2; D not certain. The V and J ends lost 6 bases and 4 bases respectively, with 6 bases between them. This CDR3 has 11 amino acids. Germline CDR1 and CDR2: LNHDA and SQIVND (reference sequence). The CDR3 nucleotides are TGTGCCAGTAGCAACAGCTATGGCTACACCTTC. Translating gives CASSNSYGYTF.

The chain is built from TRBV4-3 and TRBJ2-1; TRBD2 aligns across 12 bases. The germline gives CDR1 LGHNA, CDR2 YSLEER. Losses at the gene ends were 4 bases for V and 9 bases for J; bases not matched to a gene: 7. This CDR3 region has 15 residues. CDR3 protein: CASSPLAGGPGEQFF. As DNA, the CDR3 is TGCGCCAGCAGCCCCCTAGCGGGAGGGCCGGGTGAGCAGTTCTTC.

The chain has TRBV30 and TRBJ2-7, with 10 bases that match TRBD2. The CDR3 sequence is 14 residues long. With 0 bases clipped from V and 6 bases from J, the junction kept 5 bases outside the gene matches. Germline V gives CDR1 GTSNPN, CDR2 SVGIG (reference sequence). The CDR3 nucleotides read TGTGCCTGGAGTGTACTAGCGGGATCGAGCGAGCAGTACTTC. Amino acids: CAWSVLAGSSEQYF.

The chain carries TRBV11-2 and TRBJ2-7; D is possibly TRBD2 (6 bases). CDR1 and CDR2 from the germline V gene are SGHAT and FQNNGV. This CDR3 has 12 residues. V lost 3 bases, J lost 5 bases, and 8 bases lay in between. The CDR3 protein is CASSFTGDEQYF. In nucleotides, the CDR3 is TGTGCCAGCAGCTTCACGGGGGACGAGCAGTACTTC.

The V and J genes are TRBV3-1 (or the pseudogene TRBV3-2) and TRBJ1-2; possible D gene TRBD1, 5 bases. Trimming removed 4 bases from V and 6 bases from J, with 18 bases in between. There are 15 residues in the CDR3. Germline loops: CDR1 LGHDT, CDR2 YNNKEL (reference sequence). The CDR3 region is CASSPGRMGYDGYTF. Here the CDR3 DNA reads TGTGCCAGCAGCCCAGGGCGTATGGGCTATGATGGCTACACCTTC.

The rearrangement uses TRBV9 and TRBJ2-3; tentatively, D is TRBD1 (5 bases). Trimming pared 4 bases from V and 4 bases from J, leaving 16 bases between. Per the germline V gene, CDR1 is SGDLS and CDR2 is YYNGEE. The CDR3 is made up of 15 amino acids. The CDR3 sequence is CASSSPTATADTQYF. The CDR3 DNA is TGTGCCAGCAGCTCACCCACCGCGACAGCAGATACGCAGTATTTT. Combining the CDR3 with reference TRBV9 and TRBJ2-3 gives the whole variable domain DSGVTQTPKHLITATGQRVTLRCSPRSGDLSVYWYQQSLDQGLQFLIQYYNGEERAKGNILERFSAQQFPDLHSELNLSSLELGDSALYFCASSSPTATADTQYFGPGTRLTVL.

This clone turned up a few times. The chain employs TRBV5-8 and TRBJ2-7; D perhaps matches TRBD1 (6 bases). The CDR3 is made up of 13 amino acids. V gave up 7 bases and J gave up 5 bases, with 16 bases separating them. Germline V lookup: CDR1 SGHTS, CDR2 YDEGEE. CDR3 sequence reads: CASQETGTDEQYF. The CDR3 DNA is TGTGCCAGCCAAGAAACAGGGACGGACGAGCAGTACTTC.

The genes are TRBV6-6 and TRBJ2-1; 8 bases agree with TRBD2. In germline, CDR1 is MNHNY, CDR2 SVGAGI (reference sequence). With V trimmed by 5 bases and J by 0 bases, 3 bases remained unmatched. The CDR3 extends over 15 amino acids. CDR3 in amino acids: CASSPGTSSYNEQFF. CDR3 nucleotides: TGTGCCAGCAGTCCCGGGACTAGCTCCTACAATGAGCAGTTCTTC.

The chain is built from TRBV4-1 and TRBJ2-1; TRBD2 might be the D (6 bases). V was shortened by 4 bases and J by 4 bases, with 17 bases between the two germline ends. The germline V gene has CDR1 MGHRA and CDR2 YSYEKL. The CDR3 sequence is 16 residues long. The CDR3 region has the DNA TGCGCCAGCAGCCGGTACACGGGAGATTCTTACAATGAGCAGTTCTTC. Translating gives CASSRYTGDSYNEQFF.

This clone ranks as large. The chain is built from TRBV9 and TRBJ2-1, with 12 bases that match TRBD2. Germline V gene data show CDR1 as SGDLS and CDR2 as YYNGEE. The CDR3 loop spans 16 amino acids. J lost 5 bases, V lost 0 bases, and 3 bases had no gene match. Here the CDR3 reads CASSVGPSGGDNEQFF. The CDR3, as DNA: TGTGCCAGCAGCGTAGGCCCTAGCGGGGGGGACAATGAGCAGTTCTTC. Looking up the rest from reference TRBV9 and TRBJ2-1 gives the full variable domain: DSGVTQTPKHLITATGQRVTLRCSPRSGDLSVYWYQQSLDQGLQFLIQYYNGEERAKGNILERFSAQQFPDLHSELNLSSLELGDSALYFCASSVGPSGGDNEQFFGPGTRLTVL.

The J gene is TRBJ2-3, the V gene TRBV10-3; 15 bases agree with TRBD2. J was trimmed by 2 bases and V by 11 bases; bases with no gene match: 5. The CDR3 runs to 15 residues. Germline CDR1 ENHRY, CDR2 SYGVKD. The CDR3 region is CAAGTSGGLTDTQYF. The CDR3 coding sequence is TGTGCCGCCGGGACTAGCGGGGGGCTCACAGATACGCAGTATTTT.

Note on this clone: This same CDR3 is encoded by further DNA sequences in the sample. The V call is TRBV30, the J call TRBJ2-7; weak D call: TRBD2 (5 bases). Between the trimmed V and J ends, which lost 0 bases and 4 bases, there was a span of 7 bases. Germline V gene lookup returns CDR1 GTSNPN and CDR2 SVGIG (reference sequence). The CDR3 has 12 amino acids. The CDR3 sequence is CAWSVGGYEQYF. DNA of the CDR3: TGTGCCTGGAGTGTTGGAGGTTACGAGCAGTACTTC.

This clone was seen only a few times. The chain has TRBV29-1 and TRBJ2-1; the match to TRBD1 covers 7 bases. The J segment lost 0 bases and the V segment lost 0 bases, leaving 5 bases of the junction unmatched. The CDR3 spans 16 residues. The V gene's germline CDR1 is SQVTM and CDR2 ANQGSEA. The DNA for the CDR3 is TGCAGCGTTGAAGACCAGGACAGGAGCTCCTACAATGAGCAGTTCTTC. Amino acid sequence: CSVEDQDRSSYNEQFF.

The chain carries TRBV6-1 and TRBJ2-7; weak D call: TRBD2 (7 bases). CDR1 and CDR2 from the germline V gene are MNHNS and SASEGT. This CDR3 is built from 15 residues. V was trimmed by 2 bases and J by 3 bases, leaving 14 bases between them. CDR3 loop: CASSELWGGVYEQYF. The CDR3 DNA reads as TGTGCCAGCAGTGAATTATGGGGGGGCGTCTACGAGCAGTACTTC.

CDR3 sequence: CASSLGGLLNTEAFF. CDR3 sequence (DNA): TGTGCCAGCAGCTTGGGTGGGCTATTGAACACTGAAGCTTTCTTT. The V and J genes are TRBV5-4 and TRBJ1-1; unclear D gene. Looked up from germline, CDR1 is SGHNT and CDR2 is YYREEE (reference sequence). CDR3 length equals 15 residues. Trimming shortened V by 0 bases and J by 0 bases, and 9 bases separated the two germline ends.

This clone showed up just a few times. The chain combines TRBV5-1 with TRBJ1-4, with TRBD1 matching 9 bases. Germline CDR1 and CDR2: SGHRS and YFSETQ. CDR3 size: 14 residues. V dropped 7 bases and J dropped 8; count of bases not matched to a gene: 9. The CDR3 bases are TGCGCCAGCTCCGTATCGGGACAGGGAGAAAAACTGTTTTTT. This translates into CASSVSGQGEKLFF.

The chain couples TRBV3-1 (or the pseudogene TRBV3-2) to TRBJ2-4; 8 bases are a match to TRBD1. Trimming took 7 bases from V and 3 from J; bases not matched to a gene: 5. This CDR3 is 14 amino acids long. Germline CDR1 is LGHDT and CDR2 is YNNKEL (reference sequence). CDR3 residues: CASTGQGGKNIQYF. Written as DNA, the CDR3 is TGTGCCAGCACCGGACAGGGTGGCAAAAACATTCAGTACTTC.

DNA of the CDR3: TGTGCCTGGCTACAGGGGGCTGGCACAGATACGCAGTATTTT. Translation: CAWLQGAGTDTQYF. V and J are TRBV30 and TRBJ2-3; TRBD1 matches 9 bases. After removal of 5 bases from V and 1 base from J, the junction contained 4 bases not matched to a gene. This CDR3 is 14 amino acids long. Germline CDR1 is GTSNPN and CDR2 is SVGIG (reference sequence).

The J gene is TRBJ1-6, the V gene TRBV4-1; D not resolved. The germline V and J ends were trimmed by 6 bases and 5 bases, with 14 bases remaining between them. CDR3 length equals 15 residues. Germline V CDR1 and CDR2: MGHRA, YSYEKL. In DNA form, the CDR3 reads TGCGCCAGCAGACCAAGGTGGCAGGATAATTCACCCCTCCACTTT. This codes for CASRPRWQDNSPLHF.